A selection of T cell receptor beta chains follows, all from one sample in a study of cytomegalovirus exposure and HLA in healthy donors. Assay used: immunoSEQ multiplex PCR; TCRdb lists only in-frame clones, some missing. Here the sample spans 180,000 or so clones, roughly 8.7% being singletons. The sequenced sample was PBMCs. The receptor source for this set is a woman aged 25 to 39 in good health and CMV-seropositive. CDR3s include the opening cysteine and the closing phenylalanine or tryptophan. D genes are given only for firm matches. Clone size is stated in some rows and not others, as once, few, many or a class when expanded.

CDR3nt: TGTGCCAGCAGTTACTCCAGAACAACAACTAATGAAAAACTGTTTTTT
CDR3aa: CASSYSRTTTNEKLFF
v_gene: TRBV6-5
j_gene: TRBJ1-4
abundance: .
d_gene: .
len: 16

CDR3nt: TGTGCCAGCAGCTTACGTGAGGGCGGCACCTACGAGCAGTACTTC
CDR3aa: CASSLREGGTYEQYF
v_gene: TRBV7-2
j_gene: TRBJ2-7
abundance: .
d_gene: .
len: 15

CDR3nt: TGTGCCAGCTCACCACCGGGGCTATCGGGCACAGATACGCAGTATTTT
CDR3aa: CASSPPGLSGTDTQYF
v_gene: TRBV18
j_gene: TRBJ2-3
abundance: .
d_gene: .
len: 16

CDR3nt: TGTGCCAGCAGCTTAGGTGGGACTAGCGGGCAAGAGACCCAGTACTTC
CDR3aa: CASSLGGTSGQETQYF
v_gene: TRBV11-2
j_gene: TRBJ2-5
abundance: few
d_gene: TRBD2
len: 16

CDR3nt: TGTGCCAGCAGTGACTCGAGTACGGGGAATGGCTACACCTTC
CDR3aa: CASSDSSTGNGYTF
v_gene: TRBV6-4
j_gene: TRBJ1-2
abundance: .
d_gene: .
len: 14

CDR3nt: TGTGCCAGTCCAGGACCCTGGACTAATGAGCAGTTCTTC
CDR3aa: CASPGPWTNEQFF
v_gene: TRBV6-1
j_gene: TRBJ2-1
abundance: .
d_gene: .
len: 13

CDR3nt: TGTGCCAGCAGTGAAGCAGCGATGGGACTAGCATATGAGCAGTTCTTC
CDR3aa: CASSEAAMGLAYEQFF
v_gene: TRBV6-1
j_gene: TRBJ2-1
abundance: .
d_gene: TRBD2
len: 16

CDR3nt: TGTGCCAGCAGCCTGAGCGGGAGGAGCACAGATACGCAGTATTTT
CDR3aa: CASSLSGRSTDTQYF
v_gene: TRBV7-9
j_gene: TRBJ2-3
abundance: few
d_gene: TRBD2
len: 15

CDR3nt: TGTGCCAGCAGCTTGGACAGGGGGCATGAGCAGTTCTTC
CDR3aa: CASSLDRGHEQFF
v_gene: TRBV7-3
j_gene: TRBJ2-1
abundance: few
d_gene: TRBD1
len: 13

CDR3nt: TGTGCCAGCAGCTACAGGGGGACGAACACCGGGGAGCTGTTTTTT
CDR3aa: CASSYRGTNTGELFF
v_gene: TRBV7-9
j_gene: TRBJ2-2
abundance: few
d_gene: TRBD1
len: 15

CDR3nt: TGTGCCAGCAGCCAATATGGGGAGGGCTCAGGGACCGGGGAGCTGTTTTTT
CDR3aa: CASSQYGEGSGTGELFF
v_gene: TRBV4-2
j_gene: TRBJ2-2
abundance: .
d_gene: TRBD2
len: 17

CDR3nt: TGCGCCAGCAGCTTGCTCTCAGGGGCTGGCTACACCTTC
CDR3aa: CASSLLSGAGYTF
v_gene: TRBV5-1
j_gene: TRBJ1-2
abundance: .
d_gene: .
len: 13

CDR3nt: TGTGCCAGCAGTGAAGACGGGTACTCCTACAATGAGCAGTTCTTC
CDR3aa: CASSEDGYSYNEQFF
v_gene: TRBV6-1
j_gene: TRBJ2-1
abundance: few
d_gene: .
len: 15

CDR3nt: TGTGCCAGCACGGAAGGGGGCCATCTTCGCACTGAAGCTTTCTTT
CDR3aa: CASTEGGHLRTEAFF
v_gene: TRBV27
j_gene: TRBJ1-1
abundance: .
d_gene: TRBD1
len: 15

CDR3nt: TGTGCCAGCAGCTTCCTGTACACCGGGGAGCTGTTTTTT
CDR3aa: CASSFLYTGELFF
v_gene: TRBV11-1
j_gene: TRBJ2-2
abundance: .
d_gene: .
len: 13

CDR3nt: TGTGCCAGCAGCTTATACCGAGTACCCCTCCACTTT
CDR3aa: CASSLYRVPLHF
v_gene: TRBV7-2
j_gene: TRBJ1-6
abundance: few
d_gene: .
len: 12

CDR3nt: TGTGCCACAAAGGGGACAGGAGCCTCCTACAATGAGCAGTTCTTC
CDR3aa: CATKGTGASYNEQFF
v_gene: TRBV5-4
j_gene: TRBJ2-1
abundance: few
d_gene: TRBD1
len: 15

CDR3nt: TGTGCCAGCAGTTACGCGGACAGGTTCTCTGGAAACACCATATATTTT
CDR3aa: CASSYADRFSGNTIYF
v_gene: TRBV6-6
j_gene: TRBJ1-3
abundance: many
d_gene: TRBD1
len: 16

CDR3nt: TGCGCCAGCAGCCCGGCGGGGGGGGCCCAAGAGACCCAGTACTTC
CDR3aa: CASSPAGGAQETQYF
v_gene: TRBV4-1
j_gene: TRBJ2-5
abundance: .
d_gene: TRBD2
len: 15